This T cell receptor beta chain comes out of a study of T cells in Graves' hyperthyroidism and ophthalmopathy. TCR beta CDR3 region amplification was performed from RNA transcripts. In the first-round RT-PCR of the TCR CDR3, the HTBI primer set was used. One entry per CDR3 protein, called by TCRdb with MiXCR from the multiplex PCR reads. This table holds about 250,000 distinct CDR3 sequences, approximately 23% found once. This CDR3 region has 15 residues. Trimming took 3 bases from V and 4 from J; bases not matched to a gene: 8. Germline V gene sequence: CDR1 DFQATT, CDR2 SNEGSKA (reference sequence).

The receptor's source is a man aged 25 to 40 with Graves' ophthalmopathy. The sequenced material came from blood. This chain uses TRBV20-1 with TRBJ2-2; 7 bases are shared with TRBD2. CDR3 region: CSARRSGIVTGELFF. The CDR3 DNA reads TGCAGTGCTAGGCGAAGCGGGATCGTCACCGGGGAGCTGTTTTTT.